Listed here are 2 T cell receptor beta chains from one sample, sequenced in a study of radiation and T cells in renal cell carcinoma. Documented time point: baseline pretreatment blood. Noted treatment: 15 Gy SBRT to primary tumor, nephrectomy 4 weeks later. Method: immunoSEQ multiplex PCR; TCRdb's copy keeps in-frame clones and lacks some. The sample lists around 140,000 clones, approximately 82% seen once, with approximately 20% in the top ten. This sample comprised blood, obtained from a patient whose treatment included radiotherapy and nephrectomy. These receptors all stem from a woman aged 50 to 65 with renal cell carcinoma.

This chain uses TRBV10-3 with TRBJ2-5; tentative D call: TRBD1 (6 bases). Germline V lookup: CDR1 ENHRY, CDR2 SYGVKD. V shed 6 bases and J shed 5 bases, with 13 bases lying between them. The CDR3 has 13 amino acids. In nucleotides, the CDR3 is TGTGCCATCAGAAAACAGGGTTGGGAGACCCAGTACTTC. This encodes CAIRKQGWETQYF.

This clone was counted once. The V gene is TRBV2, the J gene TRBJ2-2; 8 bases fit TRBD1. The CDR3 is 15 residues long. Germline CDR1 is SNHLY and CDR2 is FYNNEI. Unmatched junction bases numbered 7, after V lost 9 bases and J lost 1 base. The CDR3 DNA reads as TGTGCCAGTAGAACCGGGACAGGGAACACCGGGGAGCTGTTTTTT. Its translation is CASRTGTGNTGELFF. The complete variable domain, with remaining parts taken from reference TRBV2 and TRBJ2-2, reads EPEVTQTPSHQVTQMGQEVILRCVPISNHLYFYWYRQILGQKVEFLVSFYNNEISEKSEIFDDQFSVERPDGSNFTLKIRSTKLEDSAMYFCASRTGTGNTGELFFGEGSRLTVL.